This TCR beta chain was retrieved from a study of blood T cells in healthy people across ages. Study findings and constraints: The study regarded diversity estimates from one million T cells as underestimates.

The donors, healthy Caucasians from Russia, were aged roughly 6 to 90. Germline V gives CDR1 SGHRS, CDR2 YFSETQ. CDR3 length: 15 residues. V lost 3 bases and J lost 5; bases outside the gene matches: 3. PCR was performed a second time for roughly 6 to 12 cycles using a sample-barcoded 5' primer and a J-beta primer mix. TCRdb redid the calling of the 5' RACE reads with MiXCR, one entry per CDR3 protein. Of approximately 1,700,000 distinct CDR3 sequences in the sample, around 40% were seen once. A note on this clonotype: What it binds is not known.

This TCR was sampled from a human donor in good health. Sequencing input: blood. The rearrangement joins TRBV5-1 to TRBJ2-3; 13 bases match TRBD2. CDR3 coding DNA: TGCGCCAGCAGCTCCGGACTAGCGGGGGTAGATACGCAGTATTTT. As protein: CASSSGLAGVDTQYF. Based on the CDR3 plus reference TRBV5-1 and TRBJ2-3, the full variable domain is KAGVTQTPRYLIKTRGQQVTLSCSPISGHRSVSWYQQTPGQGLQFLFEYFSETQRNKGNFPGRFSGRQFSNSRSEMNVSTLELGDSALYLCASSSGLAGVDTQYFGPGTRLTVL.